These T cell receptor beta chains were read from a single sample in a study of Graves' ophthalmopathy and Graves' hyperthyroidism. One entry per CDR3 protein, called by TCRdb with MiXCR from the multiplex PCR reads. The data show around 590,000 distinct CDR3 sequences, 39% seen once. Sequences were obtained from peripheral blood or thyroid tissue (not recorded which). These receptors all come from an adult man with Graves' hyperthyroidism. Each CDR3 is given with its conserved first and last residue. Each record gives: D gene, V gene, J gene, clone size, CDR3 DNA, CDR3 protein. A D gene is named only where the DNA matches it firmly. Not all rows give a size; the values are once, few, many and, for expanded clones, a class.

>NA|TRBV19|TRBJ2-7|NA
TGTGCCAGTGGTAGCAGGGCGTCCTACGAGCAGTACTTC
CASGSRASYEQYF
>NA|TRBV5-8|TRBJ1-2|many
TGTGCCAGCAGCTTGGGTGGCTGGGGCTACACCTTC
CASSLGGWGYTF
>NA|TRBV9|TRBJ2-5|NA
TGTGCCAGCAGCGTAGGACAGTTGCAAGAGACCCAGTACTTC
CASSVGQLQETQYF
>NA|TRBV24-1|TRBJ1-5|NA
TGTGCCACCAGTGATTTCTCAGGCGACGGCCCCCAGCATTTT
CATSDFSGDGPQHF
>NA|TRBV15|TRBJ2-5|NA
TGTGCCACCAGCAGCCAACGGGACGGCCAAGAGACCCAGTACTTC
CATSSQRDGQETQYF
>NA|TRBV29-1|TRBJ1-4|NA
TGCGGCGTTGAACAGGTTTCAAATGAAAAACTGTTTTTT
CGVEQVSNEKLFF
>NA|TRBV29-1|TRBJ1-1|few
TGCAGCCTTGAGGGGGGTAGCACTGAAGCTTTCTTT
CSLEGGSTEAFF
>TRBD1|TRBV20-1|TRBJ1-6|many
TGCAGTGCTAGAGGACGGACAGGCCATAATTCACCCCTCCACTTT
CSARGRTGHNSPLHF
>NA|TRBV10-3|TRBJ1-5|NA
TGTGCCAGCAGGCTACAGGTAAACAATCAGCCCCAGCATTTT
CASRLQVNNQPQHF
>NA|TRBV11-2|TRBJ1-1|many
TGTGCCAGCAGCTTAGGAACATTTGCTGAAGCTTTCTTT
CASSLGTFAEAFF
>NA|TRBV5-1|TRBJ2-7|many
TGCGCCAGCAGCTTTGGAGGGAACCCTTCCTACGAGCAGTACTTC
CASSFGGNPSYEQYF
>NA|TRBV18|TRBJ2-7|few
TGTGCCAGCTCACCGTCCCCGAATGGCCACGAGCAGTACTTC
CASSPSPNGHEQYF
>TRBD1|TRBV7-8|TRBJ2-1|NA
TGTGCCAGCAGCCTAACGGGACAGGGAAGGCACAATGAGCAGTTCTTC
CASSLTGQGRHNEQFF
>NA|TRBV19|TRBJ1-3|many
TGTGCCAGTAGCAATCCCCGTCTGGGGCATCCTGGAAACACCATATATTTT
CASSNPRLGHPGNTIYF
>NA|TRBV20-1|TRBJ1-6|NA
TGCAGTGCTACGGGCAGTCTCCACTCCTATAATTCACCCCTCCACTTT
CSATGSLHSYNSPLHF
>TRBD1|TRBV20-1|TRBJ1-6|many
TGCAGTGCTAGAGCCACAGGGGTCAGGGCTAATTCACCCCTCCACTTT
CSARATGVRANSPLHF
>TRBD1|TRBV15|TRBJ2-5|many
TGTGCCACCAGCTGGGACAGGGTACGGGGAGAGACCCAGTACTTC
CATSWDRVRGETQYF
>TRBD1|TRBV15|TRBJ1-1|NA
TGTGCCAGCAGGCGACAGGGGCAGGGGACTGAAGCTTTCTTT
CASRRQGQGTEAFF
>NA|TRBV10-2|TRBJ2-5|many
TGCGCCAGCGGACGAGAAGAGACCCAGTACTTC
CASGREETQYF
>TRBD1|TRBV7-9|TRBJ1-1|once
TGTGCCGGCAGCTTATCCGGGACAGAGAACACTGAAGCTTTCTTT
CAGSLSGTENTEAFF
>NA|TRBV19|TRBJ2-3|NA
TGTGCCAGTAGTATAGAACCCGACAGCACAGATACGCAGTATTTT
CASSIEPDSTDTQYF
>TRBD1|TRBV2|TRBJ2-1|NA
TGTGCCAGCAGCGAACTCGACAGGGCGAATGAGCAGTTCTTC
CASSELDRANEQFF
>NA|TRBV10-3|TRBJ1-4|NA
TGTGCCATCAGTGAAGCGCAGGCGGGACACGGAAAACTGTTTTTT
CAISEAQAGHGKLFF
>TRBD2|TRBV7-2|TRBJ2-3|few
TGTGCCAGCAGCTTAGCCAGCGGGGCCCTCACAGATACGCAGTATTTT
CASSLASGALTDTQYF
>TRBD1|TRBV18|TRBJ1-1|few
TGTGCCAGCTCACCAGAGACGGGACAGCATAACACTGAAGCTTTCTTT
CASSPETGQHNTEAFF
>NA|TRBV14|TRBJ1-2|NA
TGTGCCAGCAACCTATTGGACAGAGGACATGGCTACACCTTC
CASNLLDRGHGYTF
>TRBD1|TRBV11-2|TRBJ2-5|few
TGTGCCAGCAGTCGCCGGGACAGGGAAGGCTGGGAGACCCAGTACTTC
CASSRRDREGWETQYF
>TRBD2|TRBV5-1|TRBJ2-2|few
TGCGCCAGCAGCTCCCCCGGTACGCGGGGGGGAAACACCGGGGAGCTGTTTTTT
CASSSPGTRGGNTGELFF
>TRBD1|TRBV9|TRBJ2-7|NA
TGTGCCAGCAGTCCCTGGACAGGGTCGGTCAGAGACGAGCAGTACTTC
CASSPWTGSVRDEQYF
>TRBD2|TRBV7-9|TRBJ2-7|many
TGTGCCAGCAGGCCTACTAGCGGCCCTAGGGGGGAGCAGTACTTC
CASRPTSGPRGEQYF
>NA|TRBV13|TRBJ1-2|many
TGTGCCAGCAGCAGGACTGCCTATGGCTACACCTTC
CASSRTAYGYTF
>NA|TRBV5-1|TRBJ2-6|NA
TGCGCCAGCAGCTTGGACTGGACAGCCTCCTCTGGGGCCAACGTCCTGACTTTC
CASSLDWTASSGANVLTF
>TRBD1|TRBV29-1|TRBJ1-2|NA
TGCAGCGTTGGGATCTTCGGGACAGCTAACTATGGCTACACCTTC
CSVGIFGTANYGYTF
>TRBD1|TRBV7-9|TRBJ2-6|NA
TGTGCCAGCAGCTTACCACAGGGGGCGCTCGGGGCCAACGTCCTGACTTTC
CASSLPQGALGANVLTF
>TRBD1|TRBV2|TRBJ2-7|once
TGTGCCAGCCACGACAGGGGAACATACGAGCAGTACTTC
CASHDRGTYEQYF
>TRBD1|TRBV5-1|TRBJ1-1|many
TGCGCCAGCAGCCCCCTTGGACAGGTGAACACTGAAGCTTTCTTT
CASSPLGQVNTEAFF
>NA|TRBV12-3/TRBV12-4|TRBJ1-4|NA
TGTGCCAGCAGTTTCGCCACAATTAATGAAAAACTGTTTTTT
CASSFATINEKLFF
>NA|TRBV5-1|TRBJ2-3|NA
TGCGCCAGCAGCTTGGACGGGACCCGGGGAGATACGCAGTATTTT
CASSLDGTRGDTQYF
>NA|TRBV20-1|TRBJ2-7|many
TGCAGTGCTACGGAGGGTAGCTACGAGCAGTACTTC
CSATEGSYEQYF
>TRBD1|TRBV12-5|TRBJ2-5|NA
TGTGCCAGCAGGAGACAGGGCGACTTTCAAGAGACCCAGTACTTC
CASRRQGDFQETQYF
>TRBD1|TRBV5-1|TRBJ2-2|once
TGCGCCAGCAGCACACGACAGGGCCCATTGGGGGAGCTGTTTTTT
CASSTRQGPLGELFF
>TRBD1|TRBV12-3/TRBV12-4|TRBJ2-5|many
TGTGCTAGCAGCTTGGGGACAGGGCAAGAGACCCAGTACTTC
CASSLGTGQETQYF
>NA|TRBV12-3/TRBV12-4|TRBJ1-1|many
TGTGCCAGCAGTCCTGGGGGTGGGGTAAGCGCTTTCTTT
CASSPGGGVSAFF
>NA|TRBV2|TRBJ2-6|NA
TGTGCCAGCAGAGCAGGGGTCGGGGCCAACGTCCTGACTTTC
CASRAGVGANVLTF
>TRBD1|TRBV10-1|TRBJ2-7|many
TGCGCCAGCAGTGATTCCGGGACAGGGGCCCTCGAGCAGTACTTC
CASSDSGTGALEQYF
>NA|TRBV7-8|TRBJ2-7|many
TGTGCCAGCAGCTCGAGAGAGGGGCGCATCGCCAACGAGCAGTACTTC
CASSSREGRIANEQYF
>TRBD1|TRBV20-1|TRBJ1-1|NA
TGCAGTGCTAGAGCAGGGACAGCGAACACTGAAGCTTTCTTT
CSARAGTANTEAFF
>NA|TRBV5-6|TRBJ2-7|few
TGTGCCAGCAGCTTGGTTGAGAGGGGCTCCTACGAGCAGTACTTC
CASSLVERGSYEQYF
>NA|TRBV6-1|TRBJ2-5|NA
TGTGCCGGCAGTCTGTCTCAGGAGACCCAGTACTTC
CAGSLSQETQYF